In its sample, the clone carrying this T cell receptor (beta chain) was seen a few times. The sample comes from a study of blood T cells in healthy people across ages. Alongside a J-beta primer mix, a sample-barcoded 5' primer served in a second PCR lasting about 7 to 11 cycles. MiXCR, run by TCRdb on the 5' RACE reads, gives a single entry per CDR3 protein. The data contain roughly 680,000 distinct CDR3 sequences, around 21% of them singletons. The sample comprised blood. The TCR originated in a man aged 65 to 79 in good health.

In nucleotides, the CDR3 is TGTGCCACTAGGGTCCTGGAGACCCAGTACTTC. Amino acids: CATRVLETQYF. The genes are TRBV6-9 and TRBJ2-1; D remains ambiguous. The DNA matches TRBJ2-5 better at its end, which makes the J call doubtful. The germline gives CDR1 MNHGY, CDR2 SVAAGI. This CDR3 is 11 amino acids long.